The 17 T cell receptor beta chains in this list originate from one sample, sequenced in a study of blood T cell repertoires in COVID-19. Using immunoSEQ multiplex PCR, the repertoire was profiled, and TCRdb retains in-frame clones only, with some absent. The table shows roughly 110,000 clones, with 70% to 90% occurring only once. Sequenced: peripheral blood. These receptors originate from a man over 45 with active or convalescent COVID-19.

This sequence joins TRBV24-1 and TRBJ2-2; tentative D call: TRBD1 (6 bases). The V and J ends lost 3 bases and 4 bases respectively, with 11 bases between them. Germline values: CDR1 KGHDR, CDR2 SFDVKD. The CDR3 has 15 residues. CDR3: CATSDPGTTTGELFF. CDR3 nucleotide sequence: TGTGCCACCAGTGATCCCGGGACAACCACCGGGGAGCTGTTTTTT.

This clone was seen a handful of times. The rearrangement links TRBV5-1 to TRBJ1-1; D possibly corresponds to TRBD1 (5 bases). V was shortened by 4 bases and J by 4 bases, with 14 bases between the two germline ends. The germline V gene has CDR1 SGHRS and CDR2 YFSETQ. The CDR3 contains 14 residues. The CDR3 reads CASSLAPGGTEAFF. CDR3 in DNA: TGCGCCAGCAGCCTCGCACCGGGGGGCACTGAAGCTTTCTTT.

V gene TRBV11-2 combines with J gene TRBJ2-2, with unresolved D. Deletions cut 6 bases from V and 6 bases from J, with 14 bases between. Germline CDR1 is SGHAT and CDR2 is FQNNGV. The CDR3 has 14 amino acids. The CDR3 reads CASSHNVNSGELFF. Written as DNA, the CDR3 is TGTGCCAGCAGTCATAATGTTAACTCCGGGGAGCTGTTTTTT.

This rearrangement joins TRBV7-9 to TRBJ2-1; 12 nucleotides align to TRBD2. Per the germline V gene, CDR1 is SEHNR and CDR2 is FQNEAQ (reference sequence). V trimming: 5 bases; J trimming: 9 bases; junction bases outside the gene matches: 8. The CDR3 consists of 15 residues. The CDR3, as DNA: TGTGCCAGCAGCGGTCTAGCGGGAGGGCCGGGTGAGCAGTTCTTC. It specifies CASSGLAGGPGEQFF.

V is TRBV3-1 (or the pseudogene TRBV3-2) and J is TRBJ2-1; D is unclear. The V end lost 4 bases, the J end lost 9 bases, and 13 bases lay between the germline ends. Germline assignment: CDR1 LGHDT and CDR2 YNNKEL (reference sequence). The CDR3 runs to 13 residues. The CDR3 DNA sequence: TGTGCCAGCAGCCCCAGAGGAGATAGTGAGCAGTTCTTC. Protein sequence: CASSPRGDSEQFF.

The chain joins TRBV7-6 to TRBJ2-7; 9 bases are shared with TRBD2. V was pared by 5 bases and J by 4 bases, with 9 bases of the junction left unmatched. The CDR3 extends over 15 amino acids. Germline V gene lookup returns CDR1 SGHVS and CDR2 FNYEAQ. The chain's CDR3 is CASSELAGGNYEQYF. The CDR3 bases are TGTGCCAGCAGCGAACTAGCGGGCGGCAATTACGAGCAGTACTTC.

The chain employs TRBV3-1 (or the pseudogene TRBV3-2) and TRBJ1-5; D remains ambiguous. The germline CDR1 and CDR2 sequences are LGHDT and YNNKEL (reference sequence). The CDR3 loop spans 13 amino acids. V was cut by 4 bases and J by 4 bases, with 8 bases left in between. This CDR3 reads CASSPSVNQPQHF. The CDR3 nucleotides read TGTGCCAGCAGCCCGTCGGTAAATCAGCCCCAGCATTTT.

The rearrangement uses TRBV11-2 and TRBJ2-3, with 9 bases that match TRBD2. Germline CDR1 reads SGHAT; CDR2 reads FQNNGV. The V gene end was trimmed by 0 bases and the J gene end by 11 bases; junction bases not matched to a gene: 3. This CDR3 has 13 residues. The CDR3 loop reads CASSLEGLAVQYF. Here the CDR3 DNA reads TGTGCCAGCAGCTTAGAGGGACTAGCAGTGCAGTATTTT.

CDR3 sequence reads: CATSAGRGATNEKLFF. CDR3 sequence (DNA): TGTGCCACCAGCGCCGGGCGGGGAGCAACTAATGAAAAACTGTTTTTT. This rearrangement joins TRBV24-1 to TRBJ1-4, with D uncertain. Trimming left V 7 bases short and J 0 bases short, with 14 bases between. The CDR3 has 16 residues. Germline assignment: CDR1 KGHDR and CDR2 SFDVKD.

This chain links TRBV14 with TRBJ1-5, with D perhaps TRBD1 (5 bases). This CDR3 region has 14 residues. The ends were cut back, 1 base at V and 5 bases at J, with 9 bases in the middle. Per the germline V gene, CDR1 is SGHDN and CDR2 is FVKESK. The CDR3 nucleotides read TGTGCCAGCAGCCAAGGGGCCAGGGATCAGCCCCAGCATTTT. Protein product: CASSQGARDQPQHF.

The DNA of the CDR3 is TGTGCCAGCAGTTCCAGCTCCTACGAGCAGTACTTC. Translated, it gives CASSSSSYEQYF. The V call is TRBV12-3 or TRBV12-4, the J call TRBJ2-7; D unresolved. The CDR3 is 12 residues long. V lost 4 bases, J lost 0 bases, and 4 bases lay in between.

This clone is a singleton in its sample. This chain joins TRBV19 and TRBJ2-5; D possibly corresponds to TRBD1 (6 bases). Deletions cut 9 bases from V and 4 bases from J, with 15 bases between. CDR1 is LNHDA, CDR2 SQIVND, per germline (reference sequence). The length of the CDR3 is 13 residues. The CDR3 spells CASGTGTIETQYF. CDR3 in DNA: TGTGCCAGCGGCACCGGGACAATAGAGACCCAGTACTTC.

The chain combines TRBV6-5 with TRBJ2-2; 7 bases line up with TRBD1. V gave up 8 bases and J gave up 5 bases; unmatched junction bases: 5. This CDR3 is built from 13 residues. CDR1 MNHEY and CDR2 SVGAGI come from the germline V gene. The CDR3 sequence is CASPRQGTGELFF. In DNA, the CDR3 is TGTGCCAGCCCCCGACAGGGTACCGGGGAGCTGTTTTTT.

The chain recombines TRBV29-1 with TRBJ1-4; D is ambiguous. V lost 3 bases, J lost 8 bases, and 10 bases lay in between. The CDR3 is 12 amino acids. Germline loops: CDR1 SQVTM, CDR2 ANQGSEA. Written as DNA, the CDR3 is TGCAGCGTTGATGGGGAGGGCGAAAAACTGTTTTTT. This sequence encodes CSVDGEGEKLFF. The full variable domain, rest sourced from reference TRBV29-1 and TRBJ1-4, is SAVISQKPSRDICQRGTSLTIQCQVDSQVTMMFWYRQQPGQSLTLIATANQGSEATYESGFVIDKFPISRPNLTFSTLTVSNMSPEDSSIYLCSVDGEGEKLFFGSGTQLSVL.

In its sample, this clone was seen once. The rearrangement uses TRBV21-1 and TRBJ2-7; the listed D gene, TRBD1, was not tested against the DNA. TRBV21-1 is a pseudogene. The CDR3 runs 15 residues. The CDR3 DNA reads TGTGCCAGCAGCAGAGGGGGAGAAAGCTCCTACGAGCAGTACTTC. Protein sequence: CASSRGGESSYEQYF.

The CDR3 DNA is TGCGCCAGCAGTGAGTCGAACAGCTTAAGCACAGATACGCAGTATTTT. Its translation is CASSESNSLSTDTQYF. The chain links TRBV10-1 to TRBJ2-3; D uncertain. CDR1 is WNHNN, CDR2 SYGVQD, per germline (reference sequence). V lost 0 bases to trimming and J lost 0 bases, with 10 bases between them. The CDR3 contains 16 residues.

The chain combines TRBV19 with TRBJ1-2; D not resolved. The CDR3 is 12 residues long. The V end was cut by 5 bases, the J end by 2 bases, with 6 bases between. The germline V gene encodes CDR1 LNHDA and CDR2 SQIVND (reference sequence). CDR3 in amino acids: CASSRMNYGYTF. CDR3 sequence (DNA): TGTGCCAGTAGTCGTATGAACTATGGCTACACCTTC. The full variable domain, in which reference TRBV19 and TRBJ1-2 provide the parts outside the CDR3, is DGGITQSPKYLFRKEGQNVTLSCEQNLNHDAMYWYRQDPGQGLRLIYYSQIVNDFQKGDIAEGYSVSREKKESFPLTVTSAQKNPTAFYLCASSRMNYGYTFGSGTRLTVV.